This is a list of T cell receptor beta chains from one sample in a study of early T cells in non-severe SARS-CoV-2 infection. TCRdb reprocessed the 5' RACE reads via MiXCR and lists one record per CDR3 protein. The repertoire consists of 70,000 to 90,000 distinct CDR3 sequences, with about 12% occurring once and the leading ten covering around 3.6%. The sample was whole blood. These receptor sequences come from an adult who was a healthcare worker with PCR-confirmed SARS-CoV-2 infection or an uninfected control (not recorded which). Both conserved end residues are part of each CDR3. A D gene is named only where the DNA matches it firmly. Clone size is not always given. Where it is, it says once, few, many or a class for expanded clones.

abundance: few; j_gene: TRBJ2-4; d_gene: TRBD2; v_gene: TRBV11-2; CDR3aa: CASSTQLAGLAKNIQYF; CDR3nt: TGTGCCAGCAGCACCCAACTAGCGGGGCTAGCCAAAAACATTCAGTACTTC
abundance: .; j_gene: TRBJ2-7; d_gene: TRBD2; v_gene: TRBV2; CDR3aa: CASSGFSGLAPDRYYEQYF; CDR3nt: TGTGCCAGCAGTGGTTTTTCGGGACTAGCGCCGGATAGGTACTACGAGCAGTACTTC
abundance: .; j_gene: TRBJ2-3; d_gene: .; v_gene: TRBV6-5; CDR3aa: CASSYTGADTQYF; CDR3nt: TGTGCCAGCAGTTACACGGGGGCAGATACGCAGTATTTT
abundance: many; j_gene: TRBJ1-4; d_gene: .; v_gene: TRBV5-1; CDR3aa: CASSRIGATNEKLFF; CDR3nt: TGCGCCAGCAGCCGCATAGGAGCAACTAATGAAAAACTGTTTTTT
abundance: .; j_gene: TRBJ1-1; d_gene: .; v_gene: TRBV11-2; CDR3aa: CASSFPRQNTEAFF; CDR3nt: TGTGCCAGCAGCTTCCCTCGGCAGAACACTGAAGCTTTCTTT
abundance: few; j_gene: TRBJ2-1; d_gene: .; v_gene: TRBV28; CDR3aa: CASSSQPAGGNEQFF; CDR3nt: TGTGCCAGCAGTTCCCAGCCCGCGGGCGGCAATGAGCAGTTCTTC
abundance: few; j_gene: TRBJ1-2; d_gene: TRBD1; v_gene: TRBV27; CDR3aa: CASRDSPYGYTF; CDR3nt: TGTGCCAGCCGGGACAGCCCCTATGGCTACACCTTC
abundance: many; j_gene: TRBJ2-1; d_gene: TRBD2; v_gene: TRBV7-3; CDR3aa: CASSLGGRARSEQFF; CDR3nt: TGTGCCAGCAGCTTAGGCGGGAGGGCCCGCAGTGAGCAGTTCTTC
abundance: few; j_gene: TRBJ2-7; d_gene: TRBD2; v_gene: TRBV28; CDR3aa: CASSISGTTNEQYF; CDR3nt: TGTGCCAGCAGTATATCCGGGACTACGAACGAGCAGTACTTC
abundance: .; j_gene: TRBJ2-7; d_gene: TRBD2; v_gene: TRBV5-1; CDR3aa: CASSLEAGGVPEQYF; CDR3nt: TGCGCCAGCAGCTTGGAGGCGGGAGGGGTACCCGAGCAGTACTTC
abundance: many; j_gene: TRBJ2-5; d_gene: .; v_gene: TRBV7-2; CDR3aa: CASSLRRGTQYF; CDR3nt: TGTGCCAGCAGTCTTAGGCGGGGGACCCAGTACTTC
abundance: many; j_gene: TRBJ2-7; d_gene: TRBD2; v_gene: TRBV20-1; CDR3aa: CSAGGLAGGQEQYF; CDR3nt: TGCAGTGCCGGAGGACTAGCGGGAGGGCAGGAGCAGTACTTC
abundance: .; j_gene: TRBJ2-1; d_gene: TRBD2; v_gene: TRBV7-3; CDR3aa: CASSWLAGVDNEQFF; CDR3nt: TGTGCCAGCAGCTGGCTAGCGGGAGTGGACAATGAGCAGTTCTTC
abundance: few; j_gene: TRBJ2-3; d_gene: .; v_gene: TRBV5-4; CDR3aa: CASSLLEPRTQYF; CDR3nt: TGTGCCAGCAGCTTGTTGGAGCCGCGTACGCAGTATTTT
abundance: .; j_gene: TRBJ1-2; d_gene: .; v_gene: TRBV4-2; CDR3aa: CASSQDVGQIYGYTF; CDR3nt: TGTGCCAGCAGCCAAGATGTAGGACAGATATATGGCTACACCTTC
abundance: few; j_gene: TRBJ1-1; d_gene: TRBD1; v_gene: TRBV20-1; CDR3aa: CSAPDRGRSAEAFF; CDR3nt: TGCAGTGCTCCAGACAGGGGGCGATCGGCTGAAGCTTTCTTT
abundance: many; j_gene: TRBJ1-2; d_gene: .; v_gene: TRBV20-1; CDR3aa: CSARESGAGYTF; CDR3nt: TGCAGTGCTAGGGAGAGTGGTGCTGGCTACACCTTC
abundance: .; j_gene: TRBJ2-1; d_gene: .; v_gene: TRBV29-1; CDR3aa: CSVVQSSYNEQFF; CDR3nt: TGCAGCGTTGTGCAAAGCTCCTACAATGAGCAGTTCTTC
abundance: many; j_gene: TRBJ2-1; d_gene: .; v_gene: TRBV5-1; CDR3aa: CASSLALGRPEQFF; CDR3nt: TGCGCCAGCAGCTTGGCCCTCGGACGGCCCGAGCAGTTCTTC
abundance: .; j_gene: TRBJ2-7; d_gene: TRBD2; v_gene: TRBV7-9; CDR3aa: CASSLPPGGESYEQYF; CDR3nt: TGTGCCAGCAGCTTACCCCCGGGGGGAGAGTCCTACGAGCAGTACTTC
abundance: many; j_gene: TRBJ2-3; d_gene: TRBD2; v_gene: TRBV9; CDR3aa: CASSPPSGASTDTQYF; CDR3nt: TGTGCCAGCAGCCCCCCTAGCGGGGCTAGCACAGATACGCAGTATTTT
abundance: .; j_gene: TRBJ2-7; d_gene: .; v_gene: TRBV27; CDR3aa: CASSPTGIPYEQYF; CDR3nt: TGTGCCAGCAGCCCCACAGGGATTCCCTACGAGCAGTACTTC
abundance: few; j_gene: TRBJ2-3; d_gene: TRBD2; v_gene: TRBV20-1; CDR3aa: CSASGGTSGSETDTQYF; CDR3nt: TGCAGTGCTAGTGGAGGGACTAGCGGGAGTGAGACAGATACGCAGTATTTT
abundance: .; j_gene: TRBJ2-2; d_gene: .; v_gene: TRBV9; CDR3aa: CASSYPRGQFYTGSCFF; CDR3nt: .
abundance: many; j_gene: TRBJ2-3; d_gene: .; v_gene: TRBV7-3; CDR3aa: CASSRGDTQYF; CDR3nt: TGTGCCAGCAGCCGGGGGGATACGCAGTATTTT
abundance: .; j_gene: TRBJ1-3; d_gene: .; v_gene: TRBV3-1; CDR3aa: CASTASWSSGNTIYF; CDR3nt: TGTGCCAGCACTGCATCGTGGAGCTCTGGAAACACCATATATTTT
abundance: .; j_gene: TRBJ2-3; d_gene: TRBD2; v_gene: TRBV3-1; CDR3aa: CASSQGGGLDTQYF; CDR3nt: TGTGCCAGCAGCCAGGGCGGGGGACTGGATACGCAGTATTTT
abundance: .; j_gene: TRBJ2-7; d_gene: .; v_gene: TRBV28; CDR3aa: CASSPPRGSSYEQYF; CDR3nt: TGTGCCAGCAGTCCCCCGCGGGGCAGCTCCTACGAGCAGTACTTC
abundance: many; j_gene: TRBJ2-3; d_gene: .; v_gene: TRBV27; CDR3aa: CASSLVGLFYASTDTQYF; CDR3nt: TGTGCCAGCAGTTTGGTAGGGCTGTTTTACGCTAGCACAGATACGCAGTATTTT
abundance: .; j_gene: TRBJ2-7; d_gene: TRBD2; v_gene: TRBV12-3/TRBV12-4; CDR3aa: CASSLVGSGSYEQYF; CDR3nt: TGTGCCAGCAGTTTAGTGGGTAGCGGGAGTTACGAGCAGTACTTC
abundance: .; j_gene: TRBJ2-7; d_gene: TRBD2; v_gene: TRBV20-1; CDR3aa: CSASLPTSGIAYEQYF; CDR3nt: TGCAGTGCTAGCCTCCCCACTAGCGGTATCGCCTACGAGCAGTACTTC
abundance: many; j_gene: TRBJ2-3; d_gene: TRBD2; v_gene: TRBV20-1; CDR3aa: CSAKRSGSTDTQYF; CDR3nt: TGCAGTGCTAAACGTAGCGGGAGCACAGATACGCAGTATTTT
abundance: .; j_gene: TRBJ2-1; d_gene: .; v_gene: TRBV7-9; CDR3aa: CASSFLGAASSYNEQFF; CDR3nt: TGTGCCAGCAGCTTTCTGGGAGCGGCAAGCTCCTACAATGAGCAGTTCTTC
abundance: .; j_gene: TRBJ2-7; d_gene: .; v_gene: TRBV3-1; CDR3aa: CASSLFRDSYEQYF; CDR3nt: TGTGCCAGCAGCCTTTTCCGGGACTCCTACGAGCAGTACTTC
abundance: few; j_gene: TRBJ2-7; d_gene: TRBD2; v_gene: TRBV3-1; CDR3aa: CASSPLAGVSYEQYF; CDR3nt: TGTGCCAGCAGCCCCCTAGCGGGAGTGTCCTACGAGCAGTACTTC
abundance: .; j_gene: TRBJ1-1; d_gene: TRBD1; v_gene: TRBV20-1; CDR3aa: CSAPDRGHTEAFF; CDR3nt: TGCAGTGCCCCGGACAGGGGGCACACTGAAGCTTTCTTT
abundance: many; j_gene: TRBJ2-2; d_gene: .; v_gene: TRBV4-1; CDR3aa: CASSLREGLNTGELFF; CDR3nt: TGCGCCAGCAGCCTCAGAGAAGGGCTAAACACCGGGGAGCTGTTTTTT
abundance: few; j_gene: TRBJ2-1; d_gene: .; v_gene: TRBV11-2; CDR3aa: CASSLATGKQANEQFF; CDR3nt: TGTGCCAGCAGCTTAGCGACAGGAAAGCAGGCCAATGAGCAGTTCTTC
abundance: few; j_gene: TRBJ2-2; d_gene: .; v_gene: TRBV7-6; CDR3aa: CASSSGGTNTGELFF; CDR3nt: TGTGCCAGCAGCTCAGGCGGCACGAACACCGGGGAGCTGTTTTTT
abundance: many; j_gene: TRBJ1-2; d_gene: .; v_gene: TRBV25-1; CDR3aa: CASNLPGYGYTF; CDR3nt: TGTGCCAGCAACCTGCCTGGGTATGGCTACACCTTC
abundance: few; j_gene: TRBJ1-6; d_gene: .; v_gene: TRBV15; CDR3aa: CATSRDPGPGSPLHF; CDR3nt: TGTGCCACCAGCAGAGATCCAGGGCCAGGGTCACCCCTCCACTTT
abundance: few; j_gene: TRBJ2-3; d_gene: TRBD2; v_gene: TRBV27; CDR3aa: CASSLLLADGTDTQYF; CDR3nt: TGTGCCAGCAGTCTCCTGCTAGCGGACGGCACAGATACGCAGTATTTT
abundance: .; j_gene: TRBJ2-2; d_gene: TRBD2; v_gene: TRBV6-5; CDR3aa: CASSLLAGVPTGELFF; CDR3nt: TGTGCCAGCAGCCTTCTAGCGGGAGTCCCCACCGGGGAGCTGTTTTTT
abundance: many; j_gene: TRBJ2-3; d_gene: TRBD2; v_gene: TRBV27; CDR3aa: CASRRLAASTDTQYF; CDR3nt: TGTGCCAGCAGAAGACTAGCGGCTAGCACAGATACGCAGTATTTT
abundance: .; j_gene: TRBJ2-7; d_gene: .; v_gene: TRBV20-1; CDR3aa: CSAMTLTSYEQYF; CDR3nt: TGCAGTGCCATGACTCTTACCTCCTACGAGCAGTACTTC
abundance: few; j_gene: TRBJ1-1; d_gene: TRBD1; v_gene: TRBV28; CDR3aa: CASSLPQGVHTEAFF; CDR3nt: TGTGCCAGCAGTTTACCACAGGGGGTTCACACTGAAGCTTTCTTT